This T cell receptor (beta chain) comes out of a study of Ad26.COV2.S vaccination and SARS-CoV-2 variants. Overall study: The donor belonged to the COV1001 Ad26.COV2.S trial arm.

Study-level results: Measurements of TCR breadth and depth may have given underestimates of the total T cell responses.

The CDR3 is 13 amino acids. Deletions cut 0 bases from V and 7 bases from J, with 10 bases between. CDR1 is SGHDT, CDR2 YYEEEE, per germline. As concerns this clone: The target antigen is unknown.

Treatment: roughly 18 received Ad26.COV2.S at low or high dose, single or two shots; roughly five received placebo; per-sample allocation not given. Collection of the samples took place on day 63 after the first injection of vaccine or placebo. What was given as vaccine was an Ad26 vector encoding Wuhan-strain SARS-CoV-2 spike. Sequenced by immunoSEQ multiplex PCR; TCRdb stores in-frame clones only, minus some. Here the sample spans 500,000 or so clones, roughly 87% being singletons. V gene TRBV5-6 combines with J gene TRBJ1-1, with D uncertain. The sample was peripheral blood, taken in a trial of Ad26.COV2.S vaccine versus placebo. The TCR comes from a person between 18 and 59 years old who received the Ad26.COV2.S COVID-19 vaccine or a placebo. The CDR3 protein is CASSLERAVEAFF. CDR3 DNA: TGTGCCAGCAGCTTGGAACGGGCAGTTGAAGCTTTCTTT.